This TCR beta chain was documented in a study of blood T cell repertoires in COVID-19. Sequenced by immunoSEQ multiplex PCR; TCRdb stores in-frame clones only, minus some. The sample carries approximately 300,000 clones, 87% recorded once. This CDR3 region has 14 residues. Trimming pared 0 bases from V and 4 bases from J, leaving 9 bases between. From germline, CDR1 is KGHSH and CDR2 LQKENI. This clonotype originated in a woman aged 45-60 years who had recovered from COVID-19. The sample taken for sequencing was peripheral blood. The rearrangement uses TRBV18 and TRBJ1-2; tentatively, D is TRBD1 (6 bases). CDR3 DNA: TGTGCCAGCTCACCACCGACAGGCGGCTATGGCTACACCTTC. Amino acid sequence: CASSPPTGGYGYTF.